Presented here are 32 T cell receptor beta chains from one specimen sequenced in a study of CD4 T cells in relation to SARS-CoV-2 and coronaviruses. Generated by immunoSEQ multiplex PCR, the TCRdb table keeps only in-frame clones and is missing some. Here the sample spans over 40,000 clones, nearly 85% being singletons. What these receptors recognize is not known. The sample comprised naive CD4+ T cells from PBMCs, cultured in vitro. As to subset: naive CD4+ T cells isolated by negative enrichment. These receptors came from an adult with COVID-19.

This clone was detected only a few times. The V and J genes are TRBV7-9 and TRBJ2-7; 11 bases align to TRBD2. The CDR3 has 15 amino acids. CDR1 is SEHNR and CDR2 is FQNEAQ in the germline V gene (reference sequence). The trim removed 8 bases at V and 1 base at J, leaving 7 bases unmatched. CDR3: CASYLGTSGSYEQYF. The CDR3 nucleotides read TGTGCCAGCTATCTCGGGACTAGCGGATCCTACGAGCAGTACTTC.

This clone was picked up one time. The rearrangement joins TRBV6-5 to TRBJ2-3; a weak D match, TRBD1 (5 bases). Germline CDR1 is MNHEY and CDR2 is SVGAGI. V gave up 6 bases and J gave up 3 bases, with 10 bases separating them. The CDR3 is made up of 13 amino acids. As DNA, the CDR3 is TGTGCCAGCAGGGAGACAGTTACAGATACGCAGTATTTT. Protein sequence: CASRETVTDTQYF.

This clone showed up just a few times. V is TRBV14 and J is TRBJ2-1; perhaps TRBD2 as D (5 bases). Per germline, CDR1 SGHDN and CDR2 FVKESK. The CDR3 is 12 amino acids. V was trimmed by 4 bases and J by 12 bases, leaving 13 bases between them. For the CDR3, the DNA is TGTGCCAGCAGCCCCCTGCGGGCCGCGCAGTTCTTC. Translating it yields CASSPLRAAQFF.

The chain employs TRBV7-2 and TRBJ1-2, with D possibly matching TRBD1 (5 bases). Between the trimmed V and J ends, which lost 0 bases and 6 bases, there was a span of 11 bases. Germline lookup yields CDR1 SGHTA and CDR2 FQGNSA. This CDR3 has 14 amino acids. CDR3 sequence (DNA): TGTGCCAGCAGCTTAGCGGGGGGATCGGATGGCTACACCTTC. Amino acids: CASSLAGGSDGYTF.

The CDR3 DNA reads as TGTGCCAGCATAACCCGACTAGGGAGAGGTTACGAGCAGTACTTC. It translates to CASITRLGRGYEQYF. The rearrangement uses TRBV2 and TRBJ2-7; possibly TRBD2 for D (6 bases). Germline assignment: CDR1 SNHLY and CDR2 FYNNEI. There are 15 residues in the CDR3. Trimming removed 7 bases from V and 4 bases from J, with 20 bases in between.

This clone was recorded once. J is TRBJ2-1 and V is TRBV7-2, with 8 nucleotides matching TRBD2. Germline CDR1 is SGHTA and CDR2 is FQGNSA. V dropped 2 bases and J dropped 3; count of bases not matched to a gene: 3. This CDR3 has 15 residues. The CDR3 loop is CASSLKAGGYNEQFF. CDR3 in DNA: TGTGCCAGCAGCTTAAAGGCGGGAGGCTACAATGAGCAGTTCTTC.

The CDR3: CASSQVFYRSSDYYGYTF. The CDR3 DNA reads TGCGCCAGCAGCCAAGTATTTTACCGGTCTAGCGATTACTATGGCTACACCTTC. The rearrangement uses TRBV4-1 and TRBJ1-2, with D uncertain. Germline CDR1 MGHRA, CDR2 YSYEKL. Between the trimmed V and J ends, which lost 1 base and 3 bases, there was a span of 21 bases. This CDR3 spans 18 amino acids.

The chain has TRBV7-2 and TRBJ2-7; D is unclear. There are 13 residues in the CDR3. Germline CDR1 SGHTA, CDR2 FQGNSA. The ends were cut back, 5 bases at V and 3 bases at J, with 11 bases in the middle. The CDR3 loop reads CASSPGGRYEQYF. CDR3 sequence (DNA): TGTGCCAGCAGCCCCGGCGGTCGCTACGAGCAGTACTTC.

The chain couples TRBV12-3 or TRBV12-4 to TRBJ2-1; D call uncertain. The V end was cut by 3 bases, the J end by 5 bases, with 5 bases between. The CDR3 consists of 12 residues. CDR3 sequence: CASSFSNNEQFF. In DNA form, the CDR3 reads TGTGCCAGCAGTTTTTCAAACAATGAGCAGTTCTTC.

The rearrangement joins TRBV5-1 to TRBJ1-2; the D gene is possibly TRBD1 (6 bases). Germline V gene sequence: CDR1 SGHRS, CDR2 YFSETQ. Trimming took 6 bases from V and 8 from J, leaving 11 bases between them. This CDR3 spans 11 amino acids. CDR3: CASMGAKGYTF. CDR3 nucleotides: TGCGCCAGCATGGGGGCGAAAGGCTACACCTTC.

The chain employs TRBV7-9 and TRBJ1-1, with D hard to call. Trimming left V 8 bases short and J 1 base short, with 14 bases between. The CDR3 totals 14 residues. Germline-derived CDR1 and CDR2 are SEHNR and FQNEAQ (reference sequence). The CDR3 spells CASRKLYQNTEAFF. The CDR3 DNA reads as TGTGCCAGCCGCAAGCTTTACCAGAACACTGAAGCTTTCTTT. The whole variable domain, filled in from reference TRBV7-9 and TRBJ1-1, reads DTGVSQNPRHKITKRGQNVTFRCDPISEHNRLYWYRQTLGQGPEFLTYFQNEAQLEKSRLLSDRFSAERPKGSFSTLEIQRTEQGDSAMYLCASRKLYQNTEAFFGQGTRLTVV.

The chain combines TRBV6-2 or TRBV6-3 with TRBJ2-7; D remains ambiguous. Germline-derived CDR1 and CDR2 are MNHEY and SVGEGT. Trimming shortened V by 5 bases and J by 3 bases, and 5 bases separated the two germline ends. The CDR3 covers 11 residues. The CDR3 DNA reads TGTGCCAGCAGTCCCCACTACGAGCAGTACTTC. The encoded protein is CASSPHYEQYF.

The CDR3 DNA sequence: TGTGCCAGCAGCGGTACCGGGACTAGCTTTAATGAGCAGTTCTTC. The encoded protein is CASSGTGTSFNEQFF. This sequence joins TRBV9 and TRBJ2-1, with 9 positions matching TRBD2. The CDR3 loop spans 15 amino acids. V dropped 3 bases and J dropped 7; count of bases not matched to a gene: 8. The germline gives CDR1 SGDLS, CDR2 YYNGEE. The full variable domain, with the rest looked up from reference TRBV9 and TRBJ2-1, is DSGVTQTPKHLITATGQRVTLRCSPRSGDLSVYWYQQSLDQGLQFLIQYYNGEERAKGNILERFSAQQFPDLHSELNLSSLELGDSALYFCASSGTGTSFNEQFFGPGTRLTVL.

The CDR3 is CASSPYGPLQETQYF. For the CDR3, the DNA is TGCGCCAGCAGCCCATACGGGCCTCTCCAAGAGACCCAGTACTTC. The rearrangement uses TRBV5-1 and TRBJ2-5; D unclear. The V gene's germline CDR1 is SGHRS and CDR2 YFSETQ. V lost 4 bases to trimming and J lost 1 base, with 14 bases between them. CDR3 length: 15 amino acids.

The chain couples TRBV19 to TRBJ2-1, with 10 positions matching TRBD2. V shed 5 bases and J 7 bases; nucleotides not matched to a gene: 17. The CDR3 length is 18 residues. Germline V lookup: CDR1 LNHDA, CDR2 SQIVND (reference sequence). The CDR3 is CASSRLAGDTRYSNEQFF. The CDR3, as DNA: TGTGCCAGTAGTCGGCTAGCGGGGGACACACGATACTCGAATGAGCAGTTCTTC.

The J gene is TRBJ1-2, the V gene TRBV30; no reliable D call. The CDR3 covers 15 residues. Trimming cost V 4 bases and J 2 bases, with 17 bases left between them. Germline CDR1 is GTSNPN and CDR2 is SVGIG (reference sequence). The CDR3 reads CAWTPGAWLNYGYTF. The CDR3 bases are TGTGCCTGGACGCCAGGAGCGTGGTTAAACTATGGCTACACCTTC.

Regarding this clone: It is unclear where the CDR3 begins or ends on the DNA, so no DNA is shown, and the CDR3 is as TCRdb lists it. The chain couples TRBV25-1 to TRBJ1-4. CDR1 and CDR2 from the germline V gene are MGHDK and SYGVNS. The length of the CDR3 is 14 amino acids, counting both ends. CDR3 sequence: CASSILGVSEKLFF.

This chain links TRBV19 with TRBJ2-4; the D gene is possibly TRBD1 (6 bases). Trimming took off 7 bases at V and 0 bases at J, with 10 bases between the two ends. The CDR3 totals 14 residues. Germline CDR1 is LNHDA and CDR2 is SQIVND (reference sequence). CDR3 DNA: TGTGCCAGTAAGGACAGTCTAGCCAAAAACATTCAGTACTTC. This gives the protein CASKDSLAKNIQYF.

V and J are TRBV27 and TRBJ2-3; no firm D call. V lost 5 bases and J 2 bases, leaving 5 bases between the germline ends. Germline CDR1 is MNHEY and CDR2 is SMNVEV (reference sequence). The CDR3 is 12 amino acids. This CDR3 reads CASSMSTDTQYF. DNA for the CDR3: TGTGCCAGCAGTATGTCCACAGATACGCAGTATTTT.

As DNA, the CDR3 is TGTGCCAGCTCACCAGGGTTAGCGGTACCGTACCAAGAGACCCAGTACTTC. Encoded protein: CASSPGLAVPYQETQYF. The chain is built from TRBV18 and TRBJ2-5, with D maybe TRBD2 (6 bases). This CDR3 is 17 amino acids long. Germline V lookup: CDR1 KGHSH, CDR2 LQKENI. Between the trimmed V and J ends, which lost 2 bases and 0 bases, there was a span of 16 bases.

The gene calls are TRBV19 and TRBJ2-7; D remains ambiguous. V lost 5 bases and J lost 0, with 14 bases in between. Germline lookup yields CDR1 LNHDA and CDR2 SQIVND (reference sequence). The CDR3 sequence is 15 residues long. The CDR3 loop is CASSPIDRSSYEQYF. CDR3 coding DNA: TGTGCCAGTAGTCCGATAGACCGGAGCTCCTACGAGCAGTACTTC.

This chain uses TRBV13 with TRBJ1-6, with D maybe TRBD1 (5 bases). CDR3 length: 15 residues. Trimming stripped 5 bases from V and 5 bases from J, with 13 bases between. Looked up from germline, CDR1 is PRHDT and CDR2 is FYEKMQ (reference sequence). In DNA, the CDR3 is TGTGCCAGCAGCCAAGGGCGACAGAATAATTCACCCCTCCACTTT. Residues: CASSQGRQNNSPLHF.

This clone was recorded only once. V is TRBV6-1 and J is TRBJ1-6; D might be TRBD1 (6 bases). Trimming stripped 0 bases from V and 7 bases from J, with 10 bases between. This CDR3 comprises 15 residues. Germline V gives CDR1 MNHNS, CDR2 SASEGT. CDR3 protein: CASSEAPGVNSPLHF. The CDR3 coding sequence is TGTGCCAGCAGTGAAGCGCCAGGGGTGAATTCACCCCTCCACTTT.

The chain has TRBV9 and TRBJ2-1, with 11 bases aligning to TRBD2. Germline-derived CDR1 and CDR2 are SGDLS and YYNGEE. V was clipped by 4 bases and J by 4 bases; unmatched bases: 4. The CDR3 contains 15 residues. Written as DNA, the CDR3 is TGTGCCAGCAGCCCCTCTAGCGGGAGGTACAATGAGCAGTTCTTC. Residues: CASSPSSGRYNEQFF. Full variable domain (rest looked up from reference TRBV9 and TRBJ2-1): DSGVTQTPKHLITATGQRVTLRCSPRSGDLSVYWYQQSLDQGLQFLIQYYNGEERAKGNILERFSAQQFPDLHSELNLSSLELGDSALYFCASSPSSGRYNEQFFGPGTRLTVL.

The CDR3 DNA is TGCGCCAGCAGCCCGATGGGACAGGGAAAAACATCAAACTACGAGCAGTACTTC. It encodes CASSPMGQGKTSNYEQYF. This chain joins TRBV5-1 and TRBJ2-7; 9 bases line up with TRBD1. Per germline, CDR1 SGHRS and CDR2 YFSETQ. This CDR3 has 18 residues. Unmatched junction bases numbered 17, after V lost 4 bases and J lost 3 bases. Full variable domain (remainder filled in from reference TRBV5-1 and TRBJ2-7): KAGVTQTPRYLIKTRGQQVTLSCSPISGHRSVSWYQQTPGQGLQFLFEYFSETQRNKGNFPGRFSGRQFSNSRSEMNVSTLELGDSALYLCASSPMGQGKTSNYEQYFGPGTRLTVT.

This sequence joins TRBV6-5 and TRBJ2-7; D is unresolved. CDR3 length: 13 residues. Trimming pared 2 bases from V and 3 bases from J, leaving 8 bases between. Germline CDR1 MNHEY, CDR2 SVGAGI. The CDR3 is CASSYDGVYEQYF. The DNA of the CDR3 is TGTGCCAGCAGTTACGATGGAGTCTACGAGCAGTACTTC.

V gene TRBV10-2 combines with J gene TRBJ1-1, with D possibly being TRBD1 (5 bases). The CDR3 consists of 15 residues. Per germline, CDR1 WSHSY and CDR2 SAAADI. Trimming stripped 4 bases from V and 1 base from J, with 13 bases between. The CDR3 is CASSGSWGGNTEAFF. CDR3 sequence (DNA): TGCGCCAGCAGTGGGTCCTGGGGGGGGAACACTGAAGCTTTCTTT.

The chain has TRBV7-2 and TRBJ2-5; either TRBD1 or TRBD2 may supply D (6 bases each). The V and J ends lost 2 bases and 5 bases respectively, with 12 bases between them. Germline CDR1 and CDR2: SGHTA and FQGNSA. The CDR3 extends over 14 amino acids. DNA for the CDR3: TGTGCCAGCAGCTTACAAGGGGGGTTGGAGACCCAGTACTTC. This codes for CASSLQGGLETQYF.

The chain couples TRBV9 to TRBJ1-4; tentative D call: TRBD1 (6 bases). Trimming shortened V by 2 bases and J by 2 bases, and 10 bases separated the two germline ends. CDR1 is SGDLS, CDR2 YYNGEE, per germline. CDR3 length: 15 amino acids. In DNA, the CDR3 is TGTGCCAGCAGCGTCCTCGGGGGCACTAATGAAAAACTGTTTTTT. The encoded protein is CASSVLGGTNEKLFF.

This CDR3 reads CASSQSRIRPNTEAFF. The CDR3 region has the DNA TGCGCCAGCAGTCAATCGCGGATCAGGCCGAACACTGAAGCTTTCTTT. This chain connects TRBV23-1 to TRBJ1-1, with no clear D. TRBV23-1 is placed among ORFs of uncertain function. There are 16 residues in the CDR3. V lost 0 bases, J lost 1 base, and 12 bases lay in between.

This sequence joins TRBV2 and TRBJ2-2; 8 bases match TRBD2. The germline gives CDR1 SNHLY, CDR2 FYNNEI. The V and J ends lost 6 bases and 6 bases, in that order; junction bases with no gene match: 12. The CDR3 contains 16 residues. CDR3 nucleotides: TGTGCCAGCAGCGGCGAAGGACTAGCCAACTCCGGGGAGCTGTTTTTT. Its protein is CASSGEGLANSGELFF.

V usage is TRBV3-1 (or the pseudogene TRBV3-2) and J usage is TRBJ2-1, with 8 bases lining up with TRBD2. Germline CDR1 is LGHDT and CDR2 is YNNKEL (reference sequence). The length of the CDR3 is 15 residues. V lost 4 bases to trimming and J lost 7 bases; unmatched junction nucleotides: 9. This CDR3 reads CASSPNSGESNEQFF. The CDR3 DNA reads TGTGCCAGCAGCCCGAATAGCGGGGAGTCTAATGAGCAGTTCTTC.